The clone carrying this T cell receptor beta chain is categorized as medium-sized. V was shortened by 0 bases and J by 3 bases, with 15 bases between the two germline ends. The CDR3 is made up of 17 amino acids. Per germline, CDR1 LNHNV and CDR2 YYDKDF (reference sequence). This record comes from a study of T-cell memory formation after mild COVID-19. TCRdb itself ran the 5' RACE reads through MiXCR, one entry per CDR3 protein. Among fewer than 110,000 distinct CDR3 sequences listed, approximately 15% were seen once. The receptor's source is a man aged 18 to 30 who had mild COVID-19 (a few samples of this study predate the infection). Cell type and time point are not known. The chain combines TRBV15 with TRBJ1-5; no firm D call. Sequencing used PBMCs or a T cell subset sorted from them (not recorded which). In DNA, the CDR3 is TGTGCCACCAGCAGAGAATGGGCCGTTCCGTTCAATCAGCCCCAGCATTTT. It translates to CATSREWAVPFNQPQHF.